Detailed here is one T cell receptor beta chain. Its antigen is unidentified. The assay was immunoSEQ multiplex PCR, and TCRdb's table has in-frame clones only and misses some. Of 22,000 or so clones listed, 40% to 55% are singletons. The data derive from a study of radiation and T cells in renal cell carcinoma. Treatment noted: 15 Gy SBRT to primary tumor, nephrectomy 4 weeks later. Nephrectomy followed 15 Gy stereotactic body radiation by 4 weeks. This CDR3 spans 13 amino acids. V lost 5 bases and J 0 bases, leaving 11 bases between the germline ends. Germline V gives CDR1 SQVTM, CDR2 ANQGSEA. Findings and limits, study-wide: Irradiated tumors had higher TCR clonality than control tumors. Top tumor clonotypes rose in blood 2 weeks post-radiation, then contracted. Baseline intratumoral clonotype presence is unknown without pretreatment biopsies.

The V and J genes are TRBV29-1 and TRBJ2-7; perhaps TRBD1 as D (6 bases). The sample here was tumor tissue, taken from a patient whose treatment included radiotherapy and nephrectomy. This clonotype was sampled from a woman aged 45-65 years with renal cell carcinoma. The CDR3: CSVWTASSYEQYF. CDR3 in DNA: TGCAGCGTTTGGACAGCGTCCTCCTACGAGCAGTACTTC.